Each of the 14 T cell receptor beta chains below was sequenced from the same sample in a study of blood T cell repertoires in COVID-19. Sequenced by immunoSEQ multiplex PCR; TCRdb stores in-frame clones only, minus some. The sample contains 150,000 to 200,000 clones, more than 75% of which appear only once. Sequencing used peripheral blood. The receptor source for this set is a human donor in a cohort sampled during active COVID-19.

This clone was found once. This chain uses TRBV6-5 with TRBJ1-5; D not certain. Between the trimmed V and J ends, which lost 0 bases and 0 bases, there was a span of 3 bases. Looked up from germline, CDR1 is MNHEY and CDR2 is SVGAGI. This CDR3 has 14 amino acids. The CDR3 loop is CASSYSSSNQPQHF. CDR3 nucleotides: TGTGCCAGCAGTTACTCGAGTAGCAATCAGCCCCAGCATTTT.

The chain uses TRBV27 and TRBJ2-7; TRBD2 agrees at 7 bases. CDR1 is MNHEY and CDR2 is SMNVEV in the germline V gene (reference sequence). CDR3 length: 14 amino acids. V dropped 3 bases and J dropped 4; count of bases not matched to a gene: 6. The CDR3 loop is CASSFRGERYEQYF. For the CDR3, the DNA is TGTGCCAGCAGTTTTCGGGGGGAACGGTACGAGCAGTACTTC.

V usage is TRBV10-2 and J usage is TRBJ2-2; 10 bases are shared with TRBD1. CDR3 length equals 17 residues. The germline gives CDR1 WSHSY, CDR2 SAAADI. The trim removed 4 bases at V and 4 bases at J, leaving 9 bases unmatched. The CDR3 nucleotides read TGCGCCAGCAGTGGATCCTACTGGACAGGGGGCACCGGGGAGCTGTTTTTT. It encodes CASSGSYWTGGTGELFF.

The rearrangement uses TRBV5-4 and TRBJ2-7; TRBD2 matches 10 bases. Trimming cost V 5 bases and J 0 bases; bases outside gene matches: 5. This CDR3 is built from 15 residues. CDR1 is SGHNT, CDR2 YYREEE, per germline (reference sequence). CDR3 sequence (DNA): TGTGCCAGCAGTCCGACTAGCGGGCTCTCCTACGAGCAGTACTTC. Encoded protein: CASSPTSGLSYEQYF.

J is TRBJ2-7 and V is TRBV6-5, with TRBD2 matching over 8 bases. Germline V lookup: CDR1 MNHEY, CDR2 SVGAGI. With 9 bases clipped from V and 3 bases from J, the junction kept 4 bases outside the gene matches. The CDR3 runs 12 residues. This CDR3 reads CASRTSSYEQYF. The CDR3 DNA reads TGTGCCAGTAGGACTAGCAGCTACGAGCAGTACTTC.

This clone was recorded only once. The chain has TRBV5-1 and TRBJ2-2, with 14 bases that match TRBD2. J was trimmed by 4 bases and V by 3 bases; bases with no gene match: 11. CDR3 length: 19 amino acids. From germline, CDR1 is SGHRS and CDR2 YFSETQ. CDR3 nucleotides: TGCGCCAGCAGCTCGCCGGGACTAGCGGGAGATCTAAGCACCGGGGAGCTGTTTTTT. As protein: CASSSPGLAGDLSTGELFF.

This chain connects TRBV6-1 to TRBJ2-1; TRBD2 matches at 13 bases. This CDR3 contains 15 residues. The V segment lost 3 bases and the J segment 8 bases; nucleotides outside the gene matches: 4. The V gene's germline CDR1 is MNHNS and CDR2 SASEGT. DNA for the CDR3: TGTGCCAGCAGTGAGGAGGGACTAGCGGGATATGAGCAGTTCTTC. It encodes CASSEEGLAGYEQFF.

The rearrangement links TRBV10-3 to TRBJ1-5; TRBD1 matches 7 bases. The CDR3 has 16 amino acids. Germline CDR1 reads ENHRY; CDR2 reads SYGVKD. V lost 0 bases to trimming and J lost 4 bases; unmatched junction nucleotides: 6. The CDR3, as DNA: TGTGCCATCAGTGAGTCATTTCGGGACAGTAATCAGCCCCAGCATTTT. Translated, it gives CAISESFRDSNQPQHF.

V is TRBV14 and J is TRBJ2-5; 8 bases are a match to TRBD1. The germline CDR1 and CDR2 sequences are SGHDN and FVKESK. V shed 6 bases, J shed 5 bases, and the junction held 8 bases outside the gene matches. There are 14 residues in the CDR3. This CDR3 is CASSPRTGRETQYF. DNA for the CDR3: TGTGCCAGCAGTCCCAGGACAGGGAGGGAGACCCAGTACTTC.

Remarks on this clone: Other DNA sequences within the sample encode an identical CDR3. The rearrangement uses TRBV3-1 (or the pseudogene TRBV3-2) and TRBJ2-5; 16 bases align to TRBD2. Trimming at V came to 3 bases and at J to 4 bases, leaving 2 bases not matched to a gene. The CDR3 sequence is 16 residues long. Per the germline V gene, CDR1 is LGHDT and CDR2 is YNNKEL (reference sequence). CDR3 amino acids: CASSQGLAGGGETQYF. As DNA, the CDR3 is TGTGCCAGCAGCCAGGGACTAGCGGGAGGGGGAGAGACCCAGTACTTC.

This clone occurred a few times. The chain has TRBV19 and TRBJ2-1, with 14 bases that match TRBD2. V lost 5 bases to trimming and J lost 8 bases; unmatched junction nucleotides: 8. The germline gives CDR1 LNHDA, CDR2 SQIVND (reference sequence). This CDR3 region has 16 residues. The CDR3 nucleotides are TGTGCCAGTAGTGTCCCGGGACTAGCGGGGGTCGATGAGCAGTTCTTC. This translates into CASSVPGLAGVDEQFF. Drawing the rest from reference TRBV19 and TRBJ2-1, the complete variable domain is DGGITQSPKYLFRKEGQNVTLSCEQNLNHDAMYWYRQDPGQGLRLIYYSQIVNDFQKGDIAEGYSVSREKKESFPLTVTSAQKNPTAFYLCASSVPGLAGVDEQFFGPGTRLTVL.

The chain carries TRBV19 and TRBJ2-2; 8 bases align to TRBD1. The ends lost 5 bases at V and 5 bases at J; junction bases unmatched: 7. The CDR3 extends over 15 amino acids. The germline V gene has CDR1 LNHDA and CDR2 SQIVND (reference sequence). The CDR3 here is CASSLDRAGTGELFF. The CDR3 region has the DNA TGTGCCAGTAGTCTGGACAGGGCTGGGACCGGGGAGCTGTTTTTT.

This chain connects TRBV5-1 to TRBJ1-2, with D possibly TRBD1 on 5 matching bases. This CDR3 has 15 residues. Per the germline V gene, CDR1 is SGHRS and CDR2 is YFSETQ. The V gene lost 0 bases and the J gene lost 3 bases, with 12 bases spanning the gap. CDR3 nucleotide sequence: TGCGCCAGCAGCTTGGACGGACAAGGCTACTATGGCTACACCTTC. This encodes CASSLDGQGYYGYTF.

The chain carries TRBV10-3 and TRBJ2-7; TRBD1 might be the D (6 bases). The V end lost 0 bases, the J end lost 0 bases, and 9 bases lay between the germline ends. The CDR3 is 15 residues long. Germline V CDR1 and CDR2: ENHRY, SYGVKD. The CDR3 DNA reads TGTGCCATCAGTGAGTCCAGGGGACACTCCTACGAGCAGTACTTC. Encoded protein: CAISESRGHSYEQYF.